This TCR beta chain emerged from a study of blood T cells in healthy people across ages. Study-wide points: For the donors, CMV status was unknown and possibly confounded expanded clonotype changes. PBMCs were not sorted, which prevented a conclusive comparison of naive versus antigen-experienced cells.

CDR1 is SGHRS and CDR2 is YFSETQ in the germline V gene. CDR3 length: 13 amino acids. V was cut by 3 bases and J by 7 bases, with 13 bases left in between. Comment on this clonotype: Its specificity is unknown.

A J-beta primer mix and a sample-barcoded 5' primer were used in a second PCR of roughly 6 to 11 cycles. Via MiXCR, TCRdb re-called the 5' RACE reads, giving one row per CDR3 protein. Of about a million distinct CDR3 sequences listed, 45% to 50% are singletons. Specimen: blood. The sequence was collected from a man between 25 and 39 years old in good health. The chain employs TRBV5-1 and TRBJ1-2; tentatively, D is TRBD1 (6 bases). The CDR3 DNA reads TGCGCCAGCAGCTCAGGGGAACGTGGTGGCTACACCTTC. This codes for CASSSGERGGYTF.